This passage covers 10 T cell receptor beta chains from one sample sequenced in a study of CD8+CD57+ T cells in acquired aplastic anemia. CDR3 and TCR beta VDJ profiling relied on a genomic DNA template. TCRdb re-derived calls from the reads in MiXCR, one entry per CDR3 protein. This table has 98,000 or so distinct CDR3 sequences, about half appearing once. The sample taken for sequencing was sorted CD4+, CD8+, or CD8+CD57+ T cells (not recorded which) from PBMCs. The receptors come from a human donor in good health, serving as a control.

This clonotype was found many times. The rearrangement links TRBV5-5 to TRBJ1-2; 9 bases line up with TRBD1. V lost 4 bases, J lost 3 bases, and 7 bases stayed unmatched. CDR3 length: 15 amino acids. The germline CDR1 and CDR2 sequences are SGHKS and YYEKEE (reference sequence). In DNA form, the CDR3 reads TGTGCCAGCAGCGGGACAGGGATGAGCCACTATGGCTACACCTTC. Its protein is CASSGTGMSHYGYTF.

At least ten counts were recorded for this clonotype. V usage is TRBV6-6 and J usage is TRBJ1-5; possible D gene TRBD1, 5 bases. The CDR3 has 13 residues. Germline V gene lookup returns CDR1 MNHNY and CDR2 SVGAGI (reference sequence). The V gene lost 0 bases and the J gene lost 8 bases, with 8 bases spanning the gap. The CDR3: CASSYSTGEPQHF. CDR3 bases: TGTGCCAGCAGTTACTCGACGGGGGAGCCCCAGCATTTT.

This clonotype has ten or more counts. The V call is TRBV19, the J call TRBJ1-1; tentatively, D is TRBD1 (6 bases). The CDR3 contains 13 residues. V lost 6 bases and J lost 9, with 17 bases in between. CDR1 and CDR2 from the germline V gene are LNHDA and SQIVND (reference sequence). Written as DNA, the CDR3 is TGTGCCAGTAGGGGGGCGGGGACGACACAAGCTTTCTTT. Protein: CASRGAGTTQAFF.

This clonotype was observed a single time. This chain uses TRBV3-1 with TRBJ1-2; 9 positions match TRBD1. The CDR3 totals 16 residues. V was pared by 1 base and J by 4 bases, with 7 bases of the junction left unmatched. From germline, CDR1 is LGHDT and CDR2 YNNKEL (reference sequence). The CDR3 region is CASSQVGTGRGYGYTF. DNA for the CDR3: TGTGCCAGCAGCCAAGTAGGGACAGGGAGGGGCTATGGCTACACCTTC.

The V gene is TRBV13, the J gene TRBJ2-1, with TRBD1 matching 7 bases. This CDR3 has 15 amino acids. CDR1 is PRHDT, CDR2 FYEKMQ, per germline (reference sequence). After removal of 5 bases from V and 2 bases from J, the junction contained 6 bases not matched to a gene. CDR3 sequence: CASSGQGETYNEQFF. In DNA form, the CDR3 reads TGTGCCAGCAGCGGGCAGGGGGAGACCTACAATGAGCAGTTCTTC. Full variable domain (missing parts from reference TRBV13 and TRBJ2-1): AAGVIQSPRHLIKEKRETATLKCYPIPRHDTVYWYQQGPGQDPQFLISFYEKMQSDKGSIPDRFSAQQFSDYHSELNMSSLELGDSALYFCASSGQGETYNEQFFGPGTRLTVL.

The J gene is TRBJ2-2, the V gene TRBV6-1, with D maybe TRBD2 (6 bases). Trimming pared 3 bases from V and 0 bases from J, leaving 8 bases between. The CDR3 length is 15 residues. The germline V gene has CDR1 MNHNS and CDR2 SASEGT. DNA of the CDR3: TGTGCCAGCAGTGAGGAGGGGACGAACACCGGGGAGCTGTTTTTT. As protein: CASSEEGTNTGELFF.

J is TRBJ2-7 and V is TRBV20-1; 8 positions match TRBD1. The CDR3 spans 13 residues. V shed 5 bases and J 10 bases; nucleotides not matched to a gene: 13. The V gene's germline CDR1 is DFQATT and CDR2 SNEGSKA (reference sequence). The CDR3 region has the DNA TGCAGTGCTCCGACAGGGGAAAGGTACGGACAGTACTTC. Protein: CSAPTGERYGQYF.

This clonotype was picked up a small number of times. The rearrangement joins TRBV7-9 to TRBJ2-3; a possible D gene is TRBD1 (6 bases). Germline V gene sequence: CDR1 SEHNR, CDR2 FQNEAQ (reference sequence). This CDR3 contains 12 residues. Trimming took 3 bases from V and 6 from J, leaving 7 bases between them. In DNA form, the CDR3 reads TGTGCCAGCAGCTTCGACAGGGATACGCAGTATTTT. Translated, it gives CASSFDRDTQYF.

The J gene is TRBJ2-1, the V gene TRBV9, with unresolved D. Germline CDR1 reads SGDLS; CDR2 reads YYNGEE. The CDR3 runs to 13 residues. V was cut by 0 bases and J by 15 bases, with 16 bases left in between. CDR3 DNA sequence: TGTGCCAGCAGCGTAGGCCCGGCACCCGCGCTGTTCTTC. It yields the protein CASSVGPAPALFF.

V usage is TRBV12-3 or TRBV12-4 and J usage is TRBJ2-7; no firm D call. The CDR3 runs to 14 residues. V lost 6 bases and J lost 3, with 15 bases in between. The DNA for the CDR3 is TGTGCCAGCAGCTTATCAAGGACGGACTACGAGCAGTACTTC. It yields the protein CASSLSRTDYEQYF.